Presented here are 6 T cell receptor beta chains from one specimen sequenced in a study of shared clonotypes between healthy human individuals. Using immunoSEQ multiplex PCR, the repertoire was profiled, and TCRdb retains in-frame clones only, with some absent. Of 2 million to 3 million clones in the sample, approximately 93% were seen once. The sequenced sample was naive CD4+ T cells from PBMCs. Subset defined: CD45RA+ positively selected. These receptors were collected from a man younger than 35 in good health. Some clones in this sample may be carry-over from other donors' samples.

This chain links TRBV7-9 with TRBJ2-7; TRBD2 matches at 9 bases. The germline CDR1 and CDR2 sequences are SEHNR and FQNEAQ (reference sequence). The length of the CDR3 is 14 residues. V dropped 5 bases and J dropped 5; count of bases not matched to a gene: 7. CDR3 DNA: TGTGCCAGCAGCCTGGGGACTAGCATCGACGAGCAGTACTTC. This gives the protein CASSLGTSIDEQYF.

Only one count was recorded for this clone. V and J are TRBV9 and TRBJ1-2; the D is unclear. Germline assignment: CDR1 SGDLS and CDR2 YYNGEE. CDR3 length equals 13 residues. The germline V and J ends were trimmed by 4 bases and 8 bases, with 15 bases remaining between them. The CDR3 coding sequence is TGTGCCAGCAGCCTACGGGCCACGGAAGGCTACACCTTC. It is translated as CASSLRATEGYTF.

The V gene is TRBV11-2, the J gene TRBJ1-5; no firm D call. Germline CDR1 is SGHAT and CDR2 is FQNNGV. V was clipped by 3 bases and J by 5 bases, with 5 bases between them. This CDR3 has 12 amino acids. CDR3 protein: CASSFPDQPQHF. The CDR3 region has the DNA TGTGCCAGCAGCTTTCCGGATCAGCCCCAGCATTTT.

This chain connects TRBV27 to TRBJ1-4, with D hard to call. CDR1 MNHEY and CDR2 SMNVEV come from the germline V gene (reference sequence). The CDR3 extends over 13 amino acids. Trimming removed 9 bases at V and 7 bases at J, with 15 bases between. Written as DNA, the CDR3 is TGTGCCAGTCGGGAGGGCGGTCGTGAAAAACTGTTTTTT. Its protein is CASREGGREKLFF.

The CDR3 loop is CASSAGQRTYEQYF. In DNA, the CDR3 is TGTGCCAGCAGCGCGGGACAGAGGACCTACGAGCAGTACTTC. The V and J genes are TRBV9 and TRBJ2-7; 7 positions match TRBD1. Trimming at V came to 3 bases and at J to 2 bases, leaving 5 bases not matched to a gene. Germline CDR1 SGDLS, CDR2 YYNGEE. CDR3 length equals 14 residues.

As to this clone: Other DNA sequences in this specimen translate into the identical CDR3. V is TRBV5-5 and J is TRBJ2-3; perhaps TRBD2 as D (6 bases). Trimming took 0 bases from V and 0 from J, leaving 8 bases between them. Germline CDR1 reads SGHKS; CDR2 reads YYEKEE (reference sequence). This CDR3 has 15 amino acids. CDR3 protein: CASSLGGTSTDTQYF. The DNA for the CDR3 is TGTGCCAGCAGCTTGGGGGGGACTAGCACAGATACGCAGTATTTT.